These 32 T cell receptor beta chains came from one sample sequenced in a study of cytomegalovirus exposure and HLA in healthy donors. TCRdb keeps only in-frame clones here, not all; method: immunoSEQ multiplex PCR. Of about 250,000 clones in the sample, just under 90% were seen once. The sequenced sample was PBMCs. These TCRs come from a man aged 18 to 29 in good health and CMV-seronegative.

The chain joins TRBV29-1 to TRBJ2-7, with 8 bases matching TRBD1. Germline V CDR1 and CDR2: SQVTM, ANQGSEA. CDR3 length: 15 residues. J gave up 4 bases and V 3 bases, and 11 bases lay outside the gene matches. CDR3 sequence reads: CSVEKRGTGSYEQYF. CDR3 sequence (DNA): TGCAGCGTTGAGAAAAGGGGGACAGGCTCGTACGAGCAGTACTTC.

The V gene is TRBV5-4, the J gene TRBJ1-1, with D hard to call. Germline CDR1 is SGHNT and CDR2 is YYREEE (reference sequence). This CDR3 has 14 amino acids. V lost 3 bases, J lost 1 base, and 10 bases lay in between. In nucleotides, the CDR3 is TGTGCCAGCAGCTCTGGACGGGAGAACACTGAAGCTTTCTTT. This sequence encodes CASSSGRENTEAFF.

CDR3 bases: TGTGCCAGCAGCCAAGATCGGGACTCGGGATATAATTCACCCCTCCACTTT. Encoded protein: CASSQDRDSGYNSPLHF. V usage is TRBV14 and J usage is TRBJ1-6; maybe TRBD1 (5 bases). This CDR3 has 17 amino acids. With 0 bases removed from V and 4 bases from J, the gap between germline ends came to 13 bases. Germline assignment: CDR1 SGHDN and CDR2 FVKESK.

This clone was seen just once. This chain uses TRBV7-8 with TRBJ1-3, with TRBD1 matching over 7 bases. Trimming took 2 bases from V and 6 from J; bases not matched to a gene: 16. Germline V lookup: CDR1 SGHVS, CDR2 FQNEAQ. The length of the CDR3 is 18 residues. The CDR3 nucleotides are TGTGCCAGCAGCTTAAGAGCTGTTTCCGGGACAGCTTCAAACACCATATATTTT. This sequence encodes CASSLRAVSGTASNTIYF.

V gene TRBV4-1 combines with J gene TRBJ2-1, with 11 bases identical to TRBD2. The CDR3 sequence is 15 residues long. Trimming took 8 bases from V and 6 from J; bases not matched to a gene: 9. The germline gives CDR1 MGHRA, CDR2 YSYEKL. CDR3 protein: CASAPLAGGINEQFF. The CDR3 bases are TGCGCCAGCGCTCCCTTAGCGGGAGGGATCAATGAGCAGTTCTTC.

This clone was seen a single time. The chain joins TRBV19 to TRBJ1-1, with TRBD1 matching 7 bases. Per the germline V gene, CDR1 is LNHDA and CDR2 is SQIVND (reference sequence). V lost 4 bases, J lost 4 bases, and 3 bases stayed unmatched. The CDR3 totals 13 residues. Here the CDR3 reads CASSSTGATEAFF. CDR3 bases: TGTGCCAGTAGTAGCACAGGGGCCACTGAAGCTTTCTTT. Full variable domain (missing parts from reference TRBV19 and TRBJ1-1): DGGITQSPKYLFRKEGQNVTLSCEQNLNHDAMYWYRQDPGQGLRLIYYSQIVNDFQKGDIAEGYSVSREKKESFPLTVTSAQKNPTAFYLCASSSTGATEAFFGQGTRLTVV.

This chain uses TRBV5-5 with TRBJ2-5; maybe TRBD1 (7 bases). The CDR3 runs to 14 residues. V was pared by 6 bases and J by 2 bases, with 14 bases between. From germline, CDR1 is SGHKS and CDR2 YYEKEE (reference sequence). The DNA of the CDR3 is TGTGCCAGCACCAGGGGGGACCAACAAGAGACCCAGTACTTC. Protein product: CASTRGDQQETQYF.

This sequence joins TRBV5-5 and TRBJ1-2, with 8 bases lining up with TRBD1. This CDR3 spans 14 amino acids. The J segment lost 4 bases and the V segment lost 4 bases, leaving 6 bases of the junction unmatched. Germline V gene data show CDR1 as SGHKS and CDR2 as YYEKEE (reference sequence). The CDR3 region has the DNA TGTGCCAGCAGCCGGGACAGGATCCCCTATGGCTACACCTTC. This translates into CASSRDRIPYGYTF.

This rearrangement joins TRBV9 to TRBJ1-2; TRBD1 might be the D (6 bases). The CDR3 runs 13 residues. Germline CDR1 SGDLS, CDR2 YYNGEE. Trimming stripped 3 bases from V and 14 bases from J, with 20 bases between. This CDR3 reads CASSALDSGHSTF. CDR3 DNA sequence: TGTGCCAGCAGCGCATTGGACTCGGGACATTCGACCTTC.

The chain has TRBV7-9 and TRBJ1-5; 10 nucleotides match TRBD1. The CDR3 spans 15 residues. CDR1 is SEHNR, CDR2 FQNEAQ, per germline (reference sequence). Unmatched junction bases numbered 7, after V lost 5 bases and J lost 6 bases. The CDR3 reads CASSQTGTGVQPQHF. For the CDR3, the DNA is TGTGCCAGCAGCCAAACCGGGACAGGGGTTCAGCCCCAGCATTTT. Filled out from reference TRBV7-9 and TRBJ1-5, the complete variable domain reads DTGVSQNPRHKITKRGQNVTFRCDPISEHNRLYWYRQTLGQGPEFLTYFQNEAQLEKSRLLSDRFSAERPKGSFSTLEIQRTEQGDSAMYLCASSQTGTGVQPQHFGDGTRLSIL.

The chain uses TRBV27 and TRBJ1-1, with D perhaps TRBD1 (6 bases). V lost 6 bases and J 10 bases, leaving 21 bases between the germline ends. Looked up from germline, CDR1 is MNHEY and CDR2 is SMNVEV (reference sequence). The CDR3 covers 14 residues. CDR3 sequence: CASSSLQTGLRAFF. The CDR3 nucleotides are TGTGCCAGCAGCTCCTTACAGACAGGTTTAAGAGCTTTCTTT.

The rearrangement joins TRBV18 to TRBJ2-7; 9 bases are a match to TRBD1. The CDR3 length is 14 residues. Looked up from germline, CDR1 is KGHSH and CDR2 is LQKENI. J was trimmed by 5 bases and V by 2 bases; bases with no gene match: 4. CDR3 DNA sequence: TGTGCCAGCTCACCAAAGGGACAGGGCCACGAGCAGTACTTC. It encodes CASSPKGQGHEQYF.

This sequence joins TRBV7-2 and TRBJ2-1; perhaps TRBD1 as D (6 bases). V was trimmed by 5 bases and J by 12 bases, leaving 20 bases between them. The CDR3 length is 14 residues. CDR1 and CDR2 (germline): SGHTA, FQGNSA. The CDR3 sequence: CASSRGGTDLTQFF. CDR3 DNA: TGTGCCAGCAGCAGAGGGGGAACCGACTTGACGCAGTTCTTC.

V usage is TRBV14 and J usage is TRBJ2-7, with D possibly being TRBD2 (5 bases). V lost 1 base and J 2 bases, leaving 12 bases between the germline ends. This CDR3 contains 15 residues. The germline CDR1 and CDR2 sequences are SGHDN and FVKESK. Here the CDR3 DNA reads TGTGCCAGCAGCCAAGTAGCGTACCGCACCTACGAGCAGTACTTC. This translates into CASSQVAYRTYEQYF.

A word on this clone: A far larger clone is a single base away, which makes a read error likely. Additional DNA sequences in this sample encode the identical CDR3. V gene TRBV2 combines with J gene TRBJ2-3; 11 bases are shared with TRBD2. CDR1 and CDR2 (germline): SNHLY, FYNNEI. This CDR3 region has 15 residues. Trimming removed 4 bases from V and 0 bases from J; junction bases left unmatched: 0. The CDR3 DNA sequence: TGTGCCAGCAGTGGGACTAGCGGGAGCACAGATACGCAGTATTTT. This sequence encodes CASSGTSGSTDTQYF.

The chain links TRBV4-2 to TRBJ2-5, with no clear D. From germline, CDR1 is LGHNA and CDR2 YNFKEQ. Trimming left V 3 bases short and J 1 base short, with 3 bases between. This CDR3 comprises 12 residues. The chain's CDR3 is CASSQAQETQYF. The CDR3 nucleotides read TGTGCCAGCAGCCAGGCCCAAGAGACCCAGTACTTC.

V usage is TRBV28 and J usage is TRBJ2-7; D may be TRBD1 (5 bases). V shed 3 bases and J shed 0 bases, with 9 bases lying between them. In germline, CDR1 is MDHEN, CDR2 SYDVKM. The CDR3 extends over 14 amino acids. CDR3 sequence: CASSLTVPSYEQYF. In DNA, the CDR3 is TGTGCCAGCAGTTTGACAGTACCCTCCTACGAGCAGTACTTC.

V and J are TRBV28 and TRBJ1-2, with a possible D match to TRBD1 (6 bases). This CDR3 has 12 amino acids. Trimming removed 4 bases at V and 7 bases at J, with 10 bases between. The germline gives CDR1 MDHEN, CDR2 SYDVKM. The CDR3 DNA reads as TGTGCCAGCAGTTCCTACAGGGTTGGCTACACCTTC. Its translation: CASSSYRVGYTF.

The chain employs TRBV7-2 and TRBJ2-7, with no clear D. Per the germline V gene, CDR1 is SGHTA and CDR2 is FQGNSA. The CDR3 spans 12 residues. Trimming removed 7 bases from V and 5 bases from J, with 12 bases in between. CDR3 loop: CASTTYFDEQYF. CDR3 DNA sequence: TGTGCCAGCACCACTTATTTTGACGAGCAGTACTTC.

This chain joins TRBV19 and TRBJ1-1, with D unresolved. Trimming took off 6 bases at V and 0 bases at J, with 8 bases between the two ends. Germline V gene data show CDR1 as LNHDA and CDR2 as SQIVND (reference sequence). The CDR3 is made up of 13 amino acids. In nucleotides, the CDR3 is TGTGCCAGTAGCCGGGGTATGAACACTGAAGCTTTCTTT. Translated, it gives CASSRGMNTEAFF.

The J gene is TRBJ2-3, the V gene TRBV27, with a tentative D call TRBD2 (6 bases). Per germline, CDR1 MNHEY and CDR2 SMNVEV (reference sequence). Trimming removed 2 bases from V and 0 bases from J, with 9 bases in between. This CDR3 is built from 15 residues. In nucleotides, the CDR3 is TGTGCCAGCAGTTTAAGGGACTCTAGCACAGATACGCAGTATTTT. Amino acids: CASSLRDSSTDTQYF.

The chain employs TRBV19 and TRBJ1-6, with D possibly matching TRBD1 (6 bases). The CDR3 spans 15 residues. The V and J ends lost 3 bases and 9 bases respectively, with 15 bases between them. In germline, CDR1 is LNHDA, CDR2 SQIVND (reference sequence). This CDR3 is CASSMLSQGTSPLHF. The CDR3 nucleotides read TGTGCCAGTAGTATGTTATCCCAGGGGACTTCACCCCTCCACTTT.

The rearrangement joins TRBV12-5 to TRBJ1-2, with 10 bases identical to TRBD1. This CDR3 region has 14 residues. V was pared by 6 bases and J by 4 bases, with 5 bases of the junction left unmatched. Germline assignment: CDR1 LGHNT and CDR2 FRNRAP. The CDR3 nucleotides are TGTGCTAGTGGCTCGGGACAGGGGATCTATGGCTACACCTTC. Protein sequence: CASGSGQGIYGYTF.

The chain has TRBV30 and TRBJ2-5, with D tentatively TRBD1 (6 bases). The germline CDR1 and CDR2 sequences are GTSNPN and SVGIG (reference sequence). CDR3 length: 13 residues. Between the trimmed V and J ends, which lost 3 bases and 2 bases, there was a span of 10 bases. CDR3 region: CAWRRTVQETQYF. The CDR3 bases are TGTGCCTGGAGAAGGACAGTTCAAGAGACCCAGTACTTC.

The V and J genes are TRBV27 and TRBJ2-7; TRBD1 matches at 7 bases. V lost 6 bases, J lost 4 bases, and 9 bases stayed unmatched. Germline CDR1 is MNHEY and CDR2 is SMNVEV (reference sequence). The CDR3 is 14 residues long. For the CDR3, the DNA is TGTGCCAGCAGAGAGGGGGCGGGCCCTTACGAGCAGTACTTC. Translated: CASREGAGPYEQYF.

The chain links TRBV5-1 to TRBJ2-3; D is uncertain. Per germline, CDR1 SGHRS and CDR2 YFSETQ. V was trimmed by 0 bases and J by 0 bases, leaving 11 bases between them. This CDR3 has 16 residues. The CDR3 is CASSLGAQVSTDTQYF. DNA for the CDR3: TGCGCCAGCAGCTTGGGGGCTCAAGTAAGCACAGATACGCAGTATTTT.

The CDR3 DNA reads as TGCGCCAGCAGCCAAGAGATACAGCCAAAAGATACGCAGTATTTT. It is translated as CASSQEIQPKDTQYF. J is TRBJ2-3 and V is TRBV4-1; D is unresolved. Germline values: CDR1 MGHRA, CDR2 YSYEKL. The CDR3 runs 15 residues. Trimming shortened V by 0 bases and J by 5 bases, and 12 bases separated the two germline ends.

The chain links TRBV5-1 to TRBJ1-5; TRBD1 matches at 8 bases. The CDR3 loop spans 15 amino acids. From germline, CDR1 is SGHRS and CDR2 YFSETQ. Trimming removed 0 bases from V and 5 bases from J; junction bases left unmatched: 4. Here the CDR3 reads CASSLGQGAYQPQHF. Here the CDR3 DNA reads TGCGCCAGCAGCTTGGGCCAGGGGGCCTATCAGCCCCAGCATTTT.

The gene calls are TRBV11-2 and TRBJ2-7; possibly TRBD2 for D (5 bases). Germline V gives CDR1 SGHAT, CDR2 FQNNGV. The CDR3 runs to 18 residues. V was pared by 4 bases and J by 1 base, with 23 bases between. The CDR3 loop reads CASSSPPGEFIISYEQYF. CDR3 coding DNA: TGTGCCAGCAGCTCTCCCCCCGGGGAGTTCATTATTTCCTACGAGCAGTACTTC.

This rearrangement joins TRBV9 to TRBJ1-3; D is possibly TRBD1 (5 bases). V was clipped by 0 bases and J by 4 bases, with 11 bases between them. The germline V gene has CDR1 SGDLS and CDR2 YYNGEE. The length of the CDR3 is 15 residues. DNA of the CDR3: TGTGCCAGCAGCGTAGGTGGGGGGTTCGGAAACACCATATATTTT. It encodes CASSVGGGFGNTIYF.

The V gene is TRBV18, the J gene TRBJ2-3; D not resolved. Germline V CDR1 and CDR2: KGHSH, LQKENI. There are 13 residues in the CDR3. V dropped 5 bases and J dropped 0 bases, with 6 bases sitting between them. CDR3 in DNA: TGTGCCAGCTCAACGACTAGCACAGATACGCAGTATTTT. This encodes CASSTTSTDTQYF.

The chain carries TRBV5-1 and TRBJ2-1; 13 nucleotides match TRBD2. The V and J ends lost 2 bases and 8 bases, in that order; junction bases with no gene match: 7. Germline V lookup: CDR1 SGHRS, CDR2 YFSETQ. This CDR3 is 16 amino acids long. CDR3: CASSFGGLAGSDEQFF. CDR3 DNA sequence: TGCGCCAGCAGCTTTGGGGGACTAGCGGGATCCGATGAGCAGTTCTTC.